The 16 T cell receptor beta chains below come from one sample, sequenced in a study of shared clonotypes between healthy human individuals. Repertoires were generated with immunoSEQ multiplex PCR, while TCRdb's copy carries only in-frame clones and drops some. This sample has about 1.5 million clones, with approximately 98% found just once. What was sequenced was naive CD4+ T cells sorted from blood. Subset meaning: CD45RA+ positively selected. These TCRs come from a man between 25 and 39 years old in good health.

The V and J genes are TRBV6-1 and TRBJ2-7; D unresolved. The ends were cut back, 5 bases at V and 3 bases at J, with 8 bases in the middle. CDR1 and CDR2 (germline): MNHNS, SASEGT. This CDR3 is built from 12 residues. CDR3 sequence reads: CASSHTNYEQYF. DNA for the CDR3: TGTGCCAGCAGTCACACCAACTACGAGCAGTACTTC.

This chain uses TRBV10-3 with TRBJ2-4, with D uncertain. The V end was cut by 0 bases, the J end by 2 bases, with 8 bases between. In germline, CDR1 is ENHRY, CDR2 SYGVKD. The CDR3 runs to 15 residues. In DNA form, the CDR3 reads TGTGCCATCAGTGAGTCTGGGGTTTCCAAAAACATTCAGTACTTC. As protein: CAISESGVSKNIQYF.

The chain links TRBV6-1 to TRBJ2-7, with 7 nucleotides matching TRBD1. Germline CDR1 reads MNHNS; CDR2 reads SASEGT. The CDR3 runs to 15 residues. Trimming at V came to 2 bases and at J to 2 bases, leaving 6 bases not matched to a gene. The DNA of the CDR3 is TGTGCCAGCAGTGAAATGGACAGGACGGCCTACGAGCAGTACTTC. It translates to CASSEMDRTAYEQYF.

The J gene is TRBJ2-7, the V gene TRBV11-2, with a weak D call TRBD2 (5 bases). Germline-derived CDR1 and CDR2 are SGHAT and FQNNGV. Trimming removed 2 bases at V and 7 bases at J, with 15 bases between. The CDR3 totals 14 residues. The CDR3 here is CASSLSSPLWEQYF. The DNA for the CDR3 is TGTGCCAGCAGCTTATCTAGCCCCTTATGGGAGCAGTACTTC.

The chain has TRBV19 and TRBJ2-7; TRBD2 matches at 8 bases. The germline CDR1 and CDR2 sequences are LNHDA and SQIVND (reference sequence). With V trimmed by 3 bases and J by 3 bases, 7 bases remained unmatched. CDR3 size: 15 residues. CDR3 loop: CASSISGGKGYEQYF. CDR3 nucleotide sequence: TGTGCCAGTAGTATCAGCGGGGGCAAGGGCTACGAGCAGTACTTC.

The V gene is TRBV11-2, the J gene TRBJ2-1, with 11 positions matching TRBD2. The CDR3 loop spans 15 amino acids. Trimming cost V 5 bases and J 4 bases; bases outside gene matches: 4. Germline assignment: CDR1 SGHAT and CDR2 FQNNGV. The CDR3 region is CASSPSGRPYNEQFF. The CDR3 DNA sequence: TGTGCCAGCAGCCCTAGCGGGAGGCCGTACAATGAGCAGTTCTTC.

The J gene is TRBJ2-7, the V gene TRBV10-1, with 8 bases that match TRBD1. CDR3 length: 18 amino acids. Germline V CDR1 and CDR2: WNHNN, SYGVQD (reference sequence). V trimming: 0 bases; J trimming: 3 bases; junction bases outside the gene matches: 13. The CDR3 sequence is CASSESFGQGQNLYEQYF. CDR3 nucleotides: TGCGCCAGCAGTGAGTCATTCGGACAGGGACAAAACCTCTACGAGCAGTACTTC.

V gene TRBV30 combines with J gene TRBJ1-2, with TRBD1 as a possible D gene (5 bases). From germline, CDR1 is GTSNPN and CDR2 SVGIG (reference sequence). The V and J ends lost 1 base and 8 bases respectively, with 8 bases between them. The CDR3 runs 11 residues. CDR3 DNA: TGTGCCTGGAGTGCGGGGGGAGGCTACACCTTC. Amino acid sequence: CAWSAGGGYTF.

CDR3 nucleotide sequence: TGTGCCAGCAGCAACGGGGGCAGGGCGGCCTATGGCTACACCTTC. It translates to CASSNGGRAAYGYTF. V and J are TRBV7-9 and TRBJ1-2; D possibly corresponds to TRBD1 (6 bases). V shed 5 bases and J shed 4 bases, with 17 bases lying between them. This CDR3 region has 15 residues. Germline V gene sequence: CDR1 SEHNR, CDR2 FQNEAQ (reference sequence).

This rearrangement joins TRBV18 to TRBJ2-7; TRBD2 matches at 8 bases. The CDR3 sequence is 13 residues long. Per germline, CDR1 KGHSH and CDR2 LQKENI. Trimming took 5 bases from V and 6 from J; bases not matched to a gene: 6. The CDR3 is CASSTQGLGEQYF. The CDR3 bases are TGTGCCAGCTCAACCCAGGGACTAGGCGAGCAGTACTTC.

The chain has TRBV9 and TRBJ2-7, with 11 bases fitting TRBD2. Trimming took 3 bases from V and 2 from J; bases not matched to a gene: 13. The CDR3 totals 18 residues. Germline-derived CDR1 and CDR2 are SGDLS and YYNGEE. Written as DNA, the CDR3 is TGTGCCAGCAGCGGGGAAGGACTAGCGGGCCGCCCCCCCTACGAGCAGTACTTC. As protein: CASSGEGLAGRPPYEQYF. The entire variable domain, with the rest obtained from reference TRBV9 and TRBJ2-7, is as follows: DSGVTQTPKHLITATGQRVTLRCSPRSGDLSVYWYQQSLDQGLQFLIQYYNGEERAKGNILERFSAQQFPDLHSELNLSSLELGDSALYFCASSGEGLAGRPPYEQYFGPGTRLTVT.

V usage is TRBV18 and J usage is TRBJ1-1; D might be TRBD1 (5 bases). There are 16 residues in the CDR3. CDR1 and CDR2 from the germline V gene are KGHSH and LQKENI. The V end was cut by 4 bases, the J end by 1 base, with 16 bases between. The CDR3 reads CASSQIAFGANTEAFF. CDR3 bases: TGTGCCAGCTCACAGATTGCCTTCGGGGCGAACACTGAAGCTTTCTTT. The complete variable domain, with remaining parts taken from reference TRBV18 and TRBJ1-1, reads NAGVMQNPRHLVRRRGQEARLRCSPMKGHSHVYWYRQLPEEGLKFMVYLQKENIIDESGMPKERFSAEFPKEGPSILRIQQVVRGDSAAYFCASSQIAFGANTEAFFGQGTRLTVV.

The V gene is TRBV20-1, the J gene TRBJ2-1; D not certain. The CDR3 is made up of 11 amino acids. V was pared by 2 bases and J by 9 bases, with 8 bases between. Germline lookup yields CDR1 DFQATT and CDR2 SNEGSKA (reference sequence). CDR3 nucleotides: TGCAGTGCTAGACGGTTACCTGAGCAGTTCTTC. This gives the protein CSARRLPEQFF.

The chain carries TRBV6-1 and TRBJ1-5; D is unclear. Trimming shortened V by 4 bases and J by 0 bases, and 10 bases separated the two germline ends. Germline V gene lookup returns CDR1 MNHNS and CDR2 SASEGT. The CDR3 covers 15 residues. Written as DNA, the CDR3 is TGTGCCAGCAGTGCCGGCCAGCATAGCAATCAGCCCCAGCATTTT. Translated: CASSAGQHSNQPQHF.

This rearrangement joins TRBV28 to TRBJ1-3; D unresolved. Trimming took 2 bases from V and 8 from J, leaving 13 bases between them. Germline assignment: CDR1 MDHEN and CDR2 SYDVKM. This CDR3 has 14 amino acids. This CDR3 is CASSLDQVRDTIYF. The CDR3 DNA sequence: TGTGCCAGCAGTTTAGATCAAGTGCGGGACACCATATATTTT.

This sequence joins TRBV19 and TRBJ2-3; D call uncertain. The V gene lost 3 bases and the J gene lost 2 bases, with 12 bases spanning the gap. Germline CDR1 is LNHDA and CDR2 is SQIVND (reference sequence). The CDR3 runs 15 residues. CDR3 loop: CASSIRWGYTDTQYF. The CDR3 DNA reads TGTGCCAGTAGTATCAGGTGGGGTTACACAGATACGCAGTATTTT.